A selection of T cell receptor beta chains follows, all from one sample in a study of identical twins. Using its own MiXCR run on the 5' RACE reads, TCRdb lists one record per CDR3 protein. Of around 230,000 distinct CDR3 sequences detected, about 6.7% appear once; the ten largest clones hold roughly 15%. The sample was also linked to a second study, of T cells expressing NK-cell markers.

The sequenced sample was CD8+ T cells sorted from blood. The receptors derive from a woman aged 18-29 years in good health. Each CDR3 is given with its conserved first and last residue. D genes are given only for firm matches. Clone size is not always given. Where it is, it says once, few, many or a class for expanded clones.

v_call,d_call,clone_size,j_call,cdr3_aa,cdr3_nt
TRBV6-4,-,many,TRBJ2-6,CASSGGSPGANVLTF,TGTGCCAGCAGTGGGGGGTCCCCTGGGGCCAACGTCCTGACTTTC
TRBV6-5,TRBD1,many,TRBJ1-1,CASSFTTGMNTEAFF,TGTGCCAGCAGTTTCACGACAGGGATGAACACTGAAGCTTTCTTT
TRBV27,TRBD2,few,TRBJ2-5,CASSPGVGAGVFSETQYF,TGTGCCAGCAGTCCAGGGGTGGGAGCGGGGGTATTTTCGGAGACCCAGTACTTC
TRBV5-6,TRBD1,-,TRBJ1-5,CASSLGGVVAPQHF,TGTGCCAGCAGCTTAGGGGGCGTTGTAGCACCCCAGCATTTT
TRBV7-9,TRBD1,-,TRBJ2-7,CASSLKDRGPTYEQYF,TGTGCCAGCAGCTTAAAAGACAGGGGCCCGACCTACGAGCAGTACTTC
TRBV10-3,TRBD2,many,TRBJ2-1,CAITPSGGANEQFF,TGTGCCATCACCCCTAGCGGGGGGGCAAATGAGCAGTTCTTC
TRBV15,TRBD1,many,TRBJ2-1,CATSPGQGRYNEQFF,TGTGCCACCAGCCCCGGACAGGGCCGCTACAATGAGCAGTTCTTC
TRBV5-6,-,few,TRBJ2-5,CASSLGRDDEAVTEETQYF,TGTGCCAGCAGCTTGGGCAGGGACGACGAAGCGGTTACGGAAGAGACCCAGTACTTC
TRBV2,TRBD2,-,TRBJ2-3,CASSERLAGTDTQYF,TGTGCCAGCAGTGAGCGGCTAGCGGGGACAGATACGCAGTATTTT
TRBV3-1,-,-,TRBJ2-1,CASSQTRILNEQFF,TGTGCCAGCAGCCAAACTAGAATCCTCAATGAGCAGTTCTTC
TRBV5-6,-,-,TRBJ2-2,CASSPFIATGELFF,TGTGCCAGCAGCCCCTTCATCGCTACGGGGGAGCTGTTTTTT
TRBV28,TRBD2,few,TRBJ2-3,CASSSGLAGVTDTQYF,TGTGCCAGCAGTTCGGGACTAGCGGGAGTCACAGATACGCAGTATTTT
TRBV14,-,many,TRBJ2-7,CASSQENPYEQYF,TGTGCCAGCAGCCAAGAAAACCCCTACGAGCAGTACTTC
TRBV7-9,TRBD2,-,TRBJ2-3,CASSLPRTSVSTDTQYF,TGTGCCAGCAGCTTACCAAGGACTAGCGTGAGCACAGATACGCAGTATTTT
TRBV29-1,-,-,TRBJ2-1,CSVEDPNSSYNEQFF,TGCAGCGTTGAAGATCCCAACAGCTCCTACAATGAGCAGTTCTTC
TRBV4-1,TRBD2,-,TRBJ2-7,CASSQGLAGGRGEQYF,TGCGCCAGCAGCCAAGGACTAGCGGGAGGTAGGGGCGAGCAGTACTTC
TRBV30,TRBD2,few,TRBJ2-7,CAWRPGAGLYEQYF,TGTGCCTGGAGGCCTGGCGCGGGACTATACGAGCAGTACTTC
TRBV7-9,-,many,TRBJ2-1,CASSPARFYNEQFF,TGTGCCAGCAGCCCCGCCCGGTTCTACAATGAGCAGTTCTTC
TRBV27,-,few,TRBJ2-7,CASSRPTGNEQYF,TGTGCCAGCAGCCGCCCTACCGGTAACGAGCAGTACTTC
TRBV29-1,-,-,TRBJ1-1,CSVTAPNTEAFF,TGCAGCGTCACAGCTCCGAACACTGAAGCTTTCTTT
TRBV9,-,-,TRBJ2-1,CASSVAGGYGEQFF,TGTGCCAGCAGCGTAGCGGGTGGTTATGGGGAGCAGTTCTTC
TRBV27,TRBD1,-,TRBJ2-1,CASSGQGPYNEQFF,TGTGCCAGCAGCGGACAGGGTCCCTACAATGAGCAGTTCTTC
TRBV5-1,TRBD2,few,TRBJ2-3,CASSGIAGGPRDTQYF,TGCGCCAGCAGCGGTATAGCGGGAGGGCCCAGAGATACGCAGTATTTT
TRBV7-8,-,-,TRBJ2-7,CASSLAPREQYF,TGTGCCAGCAGCTTAGCTCCCCGGGAGCAGTACTTC
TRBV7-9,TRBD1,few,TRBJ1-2,CASSLETGGEYGYTF,TGTGCCAGCAGCTTAGAGACAGGGGGCGAATATGGCTACACCTTC
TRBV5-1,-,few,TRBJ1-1,CASSKYSETEAFF,TGCGCCAGCAGCAAGTACTCGGAGACTGAAGCTTTCTTT
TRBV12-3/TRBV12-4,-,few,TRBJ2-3,CASSPGTPDTQYF,TGTGCCAGCAGTCCCGGGACCCCAGATACGCAGTATTTT
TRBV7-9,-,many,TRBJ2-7,CASTPRGNLYEQYF,TGTGCCAGCACCCCCCGGGGCAACCTCTACGAGCAGTACTTC
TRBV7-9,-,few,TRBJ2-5,CASSRSGVFQETQYF,TGTGCCAGTTCTCGCTCTGGGGTTTTCCAAGAGACCCAGTACTTC
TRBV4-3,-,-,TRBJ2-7,CASSQGGFDTYEQYF,TGCGCCAGCAGCCAAGGCGGATTCGATACCTACGAGCAGTACTTC
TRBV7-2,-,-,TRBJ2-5,CASSIQGRQETQYF,TGTGCCAGCAGCATACAGGGTCGCCAAGAGACCCAGTACTTC
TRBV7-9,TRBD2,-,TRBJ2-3,CASSPSTSQADTQYF,TGTGCCAGCAGCCCATCGACTAGCCAAGCAGATACGCAGTATTTT